One sample yielded the 2 T cell receptor beta chains listed below, sequenced in a study of blood T cell repertoires in COVID-19. Produced via immunoSEQ multiplex PCR; TCRdb's table is partial and in-frame only. There are around 200,000 clones in the sample; 85% occur only once, and roughly 5% lies in the top ten. Sequences were obtained from peripheral blood. The receptors were sampled from an elderly woman with acute or convalescent COVID-19.

The V gene is TRBV27, the J gene TRBJ2-7; possibly TRBD2 for D (5 bases). Germline V gene lookup returns CDR1 MNHEY and CDR2 SMNVEV (reference sequence). V dropped 6 bases and J dropped 1 base, with 7 bases sitting between them. The CDR3 loop spans 12 amino acids. The CDR3 DNA reads TGTGCCAGCAGCACGGGATCCTACGAGCAGTACTTC. This encodes CASSTGSYEQYF.

The chain employs TRBV6-5 and TRBJ2-3; TRBD2 might be the D (6 bases). V was trimmed by 11 bases and J by 7 bases, leaving 16 bases between them. This CDR3 spans 12 amino acids. Germline assignment: CDR1 MNHEY and CDR2 SVGAGI. CDR3 in DNA: TGTGCCGGGCTTGGGGAGGATTATACGCAGTATTTT. Translated, it gives CAGLGEDYTQYF.